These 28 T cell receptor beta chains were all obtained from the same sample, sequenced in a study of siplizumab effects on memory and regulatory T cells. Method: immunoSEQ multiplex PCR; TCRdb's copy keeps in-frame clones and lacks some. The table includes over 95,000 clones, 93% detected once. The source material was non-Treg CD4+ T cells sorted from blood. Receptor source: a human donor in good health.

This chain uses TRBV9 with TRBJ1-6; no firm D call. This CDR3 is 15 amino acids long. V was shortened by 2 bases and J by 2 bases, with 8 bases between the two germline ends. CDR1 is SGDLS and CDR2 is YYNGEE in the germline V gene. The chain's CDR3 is CASSVSRAYNSPLHF. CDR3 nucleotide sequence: TGTGCCAGCAGCGTCTCCAGAGCCTATAATTCACCCCTCCACTTT.

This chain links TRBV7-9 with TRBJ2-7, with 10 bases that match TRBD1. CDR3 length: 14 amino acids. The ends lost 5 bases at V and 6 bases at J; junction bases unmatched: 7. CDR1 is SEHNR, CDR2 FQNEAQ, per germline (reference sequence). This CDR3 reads CASSTRTGGSEQYF. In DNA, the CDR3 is TGTGCCAGCAGCACCCGGACAGGGGGAAGCGAGCAGTACTTC.

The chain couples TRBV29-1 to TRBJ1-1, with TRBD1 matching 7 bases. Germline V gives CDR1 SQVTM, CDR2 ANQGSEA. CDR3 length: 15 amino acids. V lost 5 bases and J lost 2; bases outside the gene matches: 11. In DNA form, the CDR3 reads TGCAGCGTTCAGGGGGTAACTATAACAAACACTGAAGCTTTCTTT. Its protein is CSVQGVTITNTEAFF.

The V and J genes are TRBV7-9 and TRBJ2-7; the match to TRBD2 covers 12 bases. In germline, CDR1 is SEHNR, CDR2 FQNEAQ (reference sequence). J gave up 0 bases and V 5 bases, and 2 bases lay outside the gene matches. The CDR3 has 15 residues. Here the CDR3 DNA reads TGTGCCAGCAGCCGGACTAGCGGGGCCTCCTACGAGCAGTACTTC. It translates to CASSRTSGASYEQYF.

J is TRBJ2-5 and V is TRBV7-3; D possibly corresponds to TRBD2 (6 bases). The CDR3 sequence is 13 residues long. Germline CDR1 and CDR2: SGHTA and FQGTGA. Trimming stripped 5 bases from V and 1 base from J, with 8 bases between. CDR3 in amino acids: CASSKGGQETQYF. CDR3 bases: TGTGCCAGCAGCAAGGGAGGCCAAGAGACCCAGTACTTC.

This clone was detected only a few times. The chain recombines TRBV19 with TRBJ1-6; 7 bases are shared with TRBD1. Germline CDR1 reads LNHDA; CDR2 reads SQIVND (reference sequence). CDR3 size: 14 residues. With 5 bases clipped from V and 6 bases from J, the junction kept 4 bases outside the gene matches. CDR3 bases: TGTGCCAGTAGTTTAGGGACAGCTAATTCACCCCTCCACTTT. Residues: CASSLGTANSPLHF. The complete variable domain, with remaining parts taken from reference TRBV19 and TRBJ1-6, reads DGGITQSPKYLFRKEGQNVTLSCEQNLNHDAMYWYRQDPGQGLRLIYYSQIVNDFQKGDIAEGYSVSREKKESFPLTVTSAQKNPTAFYLCASSLGTANSPLHFGNGTRLTVT.

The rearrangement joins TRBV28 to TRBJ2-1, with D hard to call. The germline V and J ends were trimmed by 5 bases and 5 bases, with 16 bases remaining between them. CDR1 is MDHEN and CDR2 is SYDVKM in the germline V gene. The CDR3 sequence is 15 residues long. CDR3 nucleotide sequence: TGTGCCAGCAGTCAACCCCCATACACTCACAATGAGCAGTTCTTC. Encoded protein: CASSQPPYTHNEQFF.

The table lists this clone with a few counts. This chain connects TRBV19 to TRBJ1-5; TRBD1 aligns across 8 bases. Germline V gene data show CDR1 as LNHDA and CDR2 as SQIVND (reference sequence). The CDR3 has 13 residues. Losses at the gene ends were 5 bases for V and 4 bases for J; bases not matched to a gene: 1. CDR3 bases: TGTGCCAGTAGTGACAGGGGTAATCAGCCCCAGCATTTT. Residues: CASSDRGNQPQHF.

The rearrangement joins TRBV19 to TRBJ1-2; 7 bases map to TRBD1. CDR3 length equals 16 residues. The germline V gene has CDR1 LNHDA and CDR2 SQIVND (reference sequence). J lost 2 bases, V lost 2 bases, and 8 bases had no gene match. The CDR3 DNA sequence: TGTGCCAGTAGTATACTCCGCGACAGGGTGAACTATGGCTACACCTTC. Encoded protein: CASSILRDRVNYGYTF. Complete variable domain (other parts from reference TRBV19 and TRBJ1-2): DGGITQSPKYLFRKEGQNVTLSCEQNLNHDAMYWYRQDPGQGLRLIYYSQIVNDFQKGDIAEGYSVSREKKESFPLTVTSAQKNPTAFYLCASSILRDRVNYGYTFGSGTRLTVV.

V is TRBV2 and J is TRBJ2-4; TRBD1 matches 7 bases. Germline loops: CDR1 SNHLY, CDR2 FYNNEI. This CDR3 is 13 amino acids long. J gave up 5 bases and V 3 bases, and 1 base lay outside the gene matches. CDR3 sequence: CASSDQGENIQYF. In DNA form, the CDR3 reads TGTGCCAGCAGTGACCAGGGGGAAAACATTCAGTACTTC.

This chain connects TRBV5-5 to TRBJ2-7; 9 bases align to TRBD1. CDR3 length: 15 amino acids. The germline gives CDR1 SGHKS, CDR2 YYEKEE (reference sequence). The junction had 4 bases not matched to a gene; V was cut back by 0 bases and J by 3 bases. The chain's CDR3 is CASSLGGQGLYEQYF. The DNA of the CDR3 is TGTGCCAGCAGCTTGGGCGGACAGGGGCTCTACGAGCAGTACTTC. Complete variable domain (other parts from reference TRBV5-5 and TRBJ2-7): DAGVTQSPTHLIKTRGQQVTLRCSPISGHKSVSWYQQVLGQGPQFIFQYYEKEERGRGNFPDRFSARQFPNYSSELNVNALLLGDSALYLCASSLGGQGLYEQYFGPGTRLTVT.

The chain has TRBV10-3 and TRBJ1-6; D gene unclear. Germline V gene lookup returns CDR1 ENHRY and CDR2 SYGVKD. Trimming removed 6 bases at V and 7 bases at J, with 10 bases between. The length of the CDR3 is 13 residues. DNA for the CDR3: TGTGCCATCAGATGGGAATCAAATTCACCCCTCCACTTT. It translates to CAIRWESNSPLHF.

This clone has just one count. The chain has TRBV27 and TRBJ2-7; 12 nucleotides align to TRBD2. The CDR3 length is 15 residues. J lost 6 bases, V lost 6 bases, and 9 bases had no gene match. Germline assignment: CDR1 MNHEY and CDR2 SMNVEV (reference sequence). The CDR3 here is CASSTSGGPGREQYF. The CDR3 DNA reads TGTGCCAGCAGCACTAGCGGGGGGCCTGGGCGCGAGCAGTACTTC.

In DNA, the CDR3 is TGTGCCAGCAGCTCCGACCCCAGGGGGCTGTACAAGGGCTACACCTTC. It codes for CASSSDPRGLYKGYTF. This chain uses TRBV9 with TRBJ1-2, with 8 bases lining up with TRBD1. The CDR3 has 16 amino acids. The ends lost 4 bases at V and 8 bases at J; junction bases unmatched: 16. Germline V lookup: CDR1 SGDLS, CDR2 YYNGEE.

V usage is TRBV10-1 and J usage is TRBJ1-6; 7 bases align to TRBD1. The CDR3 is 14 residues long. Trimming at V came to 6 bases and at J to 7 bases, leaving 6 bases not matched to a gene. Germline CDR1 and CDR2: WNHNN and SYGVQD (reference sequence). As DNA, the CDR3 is TGCGCCAGCAGGGGACAGAAGGGCAATTCACCCCTCCACTTT. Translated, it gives CASRGQKGNSPLHF.

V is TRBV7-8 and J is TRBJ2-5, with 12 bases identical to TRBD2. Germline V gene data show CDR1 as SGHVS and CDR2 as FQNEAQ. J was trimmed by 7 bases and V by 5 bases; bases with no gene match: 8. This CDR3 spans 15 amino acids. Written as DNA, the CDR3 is TGTGCCAGCAGCGACCTAGCGGGGGGGCTAGGGACCCAGTACTTC. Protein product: CASSDLAGGLGTQYF.

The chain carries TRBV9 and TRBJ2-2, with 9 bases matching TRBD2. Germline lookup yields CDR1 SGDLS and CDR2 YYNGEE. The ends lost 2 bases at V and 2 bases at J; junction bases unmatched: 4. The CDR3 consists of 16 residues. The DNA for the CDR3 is TGTGCCAGCAGCGTGGCTAGCGGGGCCAACACCGGGGAGCTGTTTTTT. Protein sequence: CASSVASGANTGELFF.

DNA of the CDR3: TGTGCCAGCAGATCGGACAGGGTTGCCGGGGAGCTGTTTTTT. It is translated as CASRSDRVAGELFF. The chain employs TRBV7-9 and TRBJ2-2; TRBD1 matches at 8 bases. With 6 bases clipped from V and 6 bases from J, the junction kept 6 bases outside the gene matches. Germline V gene lookup returns CDR1 SEHNR and CDR2 FQNEAQ (reference sequence). There are 14 residues in the CDR3.

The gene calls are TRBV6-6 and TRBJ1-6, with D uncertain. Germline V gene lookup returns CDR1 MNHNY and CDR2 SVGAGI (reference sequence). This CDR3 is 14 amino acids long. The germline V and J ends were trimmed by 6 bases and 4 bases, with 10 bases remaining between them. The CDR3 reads CASSPGSYNSPLHF. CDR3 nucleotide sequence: TGTGCCAGCAGCCCCGGTTCTTATAATTCACCCCTCCACTTT.

CDR3 nucleotide sequence: TGTGCCAGCAGCCCGGACGGGGAGCTAACTGGAAACACCATATATTTT. The encoded protein is CASSPDGELTGNTIYF. J is TRBJ1-3 and V is TRBV7-9, with D unresolved. In germline, CDR1 is SEHNR, CDR2 FQNEAQ (reference sequence). V was cut by 5 bases and J by 2 bases, with 16 bases left in between. There are 16 residues in the CDR3.

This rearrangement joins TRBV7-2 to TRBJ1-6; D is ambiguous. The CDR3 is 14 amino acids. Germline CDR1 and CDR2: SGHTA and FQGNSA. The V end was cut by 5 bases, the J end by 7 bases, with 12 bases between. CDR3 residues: CASSARSGNSPLHF. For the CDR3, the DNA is TGTGCCAGCAGCGCTCGGTCCGGGAATTCACCCCTCCACTTT.

DNA for the CDR3: TGCGCCAGCAGCTTGGGTGGGAACTATGGCTACACCTTC. This translates into CASSLGGNYGYTF. This chain joins TRBV5-1 and TRBJ1-2; D is uncertain. V was clipped by 0 bases and J by 2 bases, with 5 bases between them. This CDR3 region has 13 residues. CDR1 is SGHRS and CDR2 is YFSETQ in the germline V gene.

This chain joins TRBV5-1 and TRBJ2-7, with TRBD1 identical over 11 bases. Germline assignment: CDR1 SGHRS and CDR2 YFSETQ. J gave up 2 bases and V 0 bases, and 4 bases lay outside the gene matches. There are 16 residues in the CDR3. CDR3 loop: CASSLAMGQGAYEQYF. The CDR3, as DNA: TGCGCCAGCAGCTTGGCGATGGGACAGGGGGCCTACGAGCAGTACTTC.

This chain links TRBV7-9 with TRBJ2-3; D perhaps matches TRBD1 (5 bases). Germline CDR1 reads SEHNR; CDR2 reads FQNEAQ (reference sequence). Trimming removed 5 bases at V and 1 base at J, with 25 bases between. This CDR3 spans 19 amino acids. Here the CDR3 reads CASSRSRGQQRGGTDTQYF. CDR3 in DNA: TGTGCCAGCAGCCGATCAAGAGGTCAGCAAAGGGGTGGCACAGATACGCAGTATTTT.

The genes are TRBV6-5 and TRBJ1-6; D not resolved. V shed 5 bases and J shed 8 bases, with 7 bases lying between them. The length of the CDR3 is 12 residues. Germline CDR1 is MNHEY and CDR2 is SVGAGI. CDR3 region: CASSSADSPLHF. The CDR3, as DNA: TGTGCCAGCAGTAGCGCTGATTCACCCCTCCACTTT.

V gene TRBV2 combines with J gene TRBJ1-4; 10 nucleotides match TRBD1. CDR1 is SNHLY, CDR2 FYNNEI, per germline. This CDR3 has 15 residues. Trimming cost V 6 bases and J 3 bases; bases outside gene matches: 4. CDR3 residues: CASRDRGKPNEKLFF. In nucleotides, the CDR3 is TGTGCCAGCAGGGACAGGGGGAAACCTAATGAAAAACTGTTTTTT.

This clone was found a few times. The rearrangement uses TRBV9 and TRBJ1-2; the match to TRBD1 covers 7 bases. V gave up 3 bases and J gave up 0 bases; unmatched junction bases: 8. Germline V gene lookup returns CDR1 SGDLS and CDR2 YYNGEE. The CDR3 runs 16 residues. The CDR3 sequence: CASSGGTAQTNYGYTF. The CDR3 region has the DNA TGTGCCAGCAGCGGGGGGACAGCACAAACTAACTATGGCTACACCTTC.

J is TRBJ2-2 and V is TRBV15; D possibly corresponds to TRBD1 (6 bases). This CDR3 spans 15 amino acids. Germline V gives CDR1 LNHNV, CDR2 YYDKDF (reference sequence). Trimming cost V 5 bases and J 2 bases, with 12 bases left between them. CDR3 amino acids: CATSGRDTNTGELFF. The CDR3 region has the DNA TGTGCCACCAGCGGCCGGGACACAAACACCGGGGAGCTGTTTTTT.